A single sample is the source of the 24 T cell receptor beta chains below, sequenced in a study of CD8 T cells in ankylosing spondylitis. MiXCR, applied by TCRdb to the 5' RACE reads, yields one record per CDR3 protein. The sample yields some 130,000 distinct CDR3 sequences, approximately 7.3% seen once. Sequencing was carried out using blood, either unsorted or a sorted T cell fraction (not recorded which). The receptors derive from a female donor with ankylosing spondylitis or in good health (not recorded which).

This clonotype was observed many times. At one end the junction does not follow the germline gene, possibly because of a read error. The rearrangement joins TRBV29-1 to TRBJ2-5; 8 bases agree with TRBD1. The CDR3 length is 8 residues. CDR1 SQVTM and CDR2 ANQGSEA come from the germline V gene. CDR3 sequence (DNA): TGCAGCGACTCGGACAGGGACTTC. Its translation: CSDSDRDF.

There are many counts of this clonotype. This sequence joins TRBV20-1 and TRBJ2-3, with D perhaps matching TRBD1 or TRBD2 (6 bases each). The CDR3 is 13 residues long. Trimming cost V 5 bases and J 6 bases, with 15 bases left between them. CDR1 is DFQATT and CDR2 is SNEGSKA in the germline V gene (reference sequence). CDR3 DNA: TGCAGTGCTCTGGCGGGACACGGGGATACGCAGTATTTT. Residues: CSALAGHGDTQYF.

This clonotype was detected many times. The chain recombines TRBV5-1 with TRBJ2-2; TRBD2 might be the D (5 bases). Germline CDR1 is SGHRS and CDR2 is YFSETQ. The V end was cut by 5 bases, the J end by 1 base, with 9 bases between. The CDR3 totals 14 residues. DNA for the CDR3: TGCGCCAGCAGTAACGGGGAGAACACCGGGGAGCTGTTTTTT. Translating gives CASSNGENTGELFF.

This clonotype was counted at least ten times. The V gene is TRBV7-2, the J gene TRBJ2-5; D possibly corresponds to TRBD2 (6 bases). Deletions cut 4 bases from V and 1 base from J, with 13 bases between. From germline, CDR1 is SGHTA and CDR2 FQGNSA. The CDR3 consists of 15 residues. The CDR3 DNA reads as TGTGCCAGCAGCTCAGCGGGTGTAATCCAAGAGACCCAGTACTTC. Its protein is CASSSAGVIQETQYF.

This clonotype was picked up a small number of times. The chain has TRBV20-1 and TRBJ2-7; 9 bases fit TRBD2. The ends lost 4 bases at V and 0 bases at J; junction bases unmatched: 7. Looked up from germline, CDR1 is DFQATT and CDR2 is SNEGSKA (reference sequence). The CDR3 runs 15 residues. CDR3 nucleotides: TGCAGTGCTAAGGGCCTAGCGGGGAGCTCCTACGAGCAGTACTTC. Translating it yields CSAKGLAGSSYEQYF.

This clonotype was seen repeatedly, ten times or more. This chain uses TRBV29-1 with TRBJ2-7; D may match TRBD1 or TRBD2 (5 bases each). CDR3 size: 16 residues. The germline CDR1 and CDR2 sequences are SQVTM and ANQGSEA. V was clipped by 0 bases and J by 1 base, with 16 bases between them. CDR3 region: CSVEDRDGSPSYEQYF. The CDR3, as DNA: TGCAGCGTTGAAGATAGGGACGGAAGCCCTTCCTACGAGCAGTACTTC.

The chain links TRBV28 to TRBJ1-1; D is ambiguous. V lost 6 bases, J lost 3 bases, and 14 bases lay in between. This CDR3 has 14 amino acids. The germline gives CDR1 MDHEN, CDR2 SYDVKM. The CDR3 DNA sequence: TGTGCCAGCAGCATCGAGGTGAGGCACACTGAAGCTTTCTTT. Residues: CASSIEVRHTEAFF.

This clonotype was observed at least ten times. The chain joins TRBV5-1 to TRBJ1-1; TRBD1 matches 9 bases. Germline V gives CDR1 SGHRS, CDR2 YFSETQ. Trimming took 4 bases from V and 3 from J; bases not matched to a gene: 7. The CDR3 runs 15 residues. The DNA of the CDR3 is TGCGCCAGCAGCGCGGACAGGGGTGGCTACACTGAAGCTTTCTTT. Its protein product is CASSADRGGYTEAFF.

This clonotype appeared many times. The chain couples TRBV7-3 to TRBJ1-2, with D hard to call. Germline CDR1 is SGHTA and CDR2 is FQGTGA. Trimming removed 2 bases from V and 2 bases from J, with 9 bases in between. This CDR3 is 14 amino acids long. Here the CDR3 DNA reads TGTGCCAGCAGCTTAGCCCCAGCGAACTATGGCTACACCTTC. Translated, it gives CASSLAPANYGYTF.

At least ten counts were recorded for this clonotype. The V call is TRBV5-5, the J call TRBJ1-1; D is possibly TRBD1 (6 bases). The germline V gene has CDR1 SGHKS and CDR2 YYEKEE (reference sequence). Trimming left V 5 bases short and J 1 base short, with 12 bases between. This CDR3 has 14 amino acids. CDR3 coding DNA: TGTGCCAGCAGTTCTCAGGGGAGGAACACTGAAGCTTTCTTT. It translates to CASSSQGRNTEAFF.

This clonotype was counted many times. The chain links TRBV20-1 to TRBJ2-2; D gene ambiguous. V dropped 3 bases and J dropped 0 bases, with 8 bases sitting between them. Germline CDR1 and CDR2: DFQATT and SNEGSKA (reference sequence). The CDR3 length is 14 residues. In nucleotides, the CDR3 is TGCAGTGCTAGTAGGGTGGCGAACACCGGGGAGCTGTTTTTT. Translating it yields CSASRVANTGELFF.

This clonotype was counted many times. The rearrangement uses TRBV12-3 or TRBV12-4 and TRBJ1-2; the D gene is possibly TRBD1 (6 bases). This CDR3 region has 15 residues. V was shortened by 3 bases and J by 4 bases, with 15 bases between the two germline ends. CDR3 sequence (DNA): TGTGCCAGCAGTTTGTCCCAGGGGACCCCCTATGGCTACACCTTC. Translated, it gives CASSLSQGTPYGYTF.

This clonotype was counted many times. The genes are TRBV7-2 and TRBJ1-1; perhaps TRBD1 as D (6 bases). Trimming took off 4 bases at V and 4 bases at J, with 19 bases between the two ends. This CDR3 contains 16 residues. Looked up from germline, CDR1 is SGHTA and CDR2 is FQGNSA. This CDR3 is CASSSDFWGPGTEAFF. CDR3 nucleotides: TGTGCCAGCAGCTCCGATTTTTGGGGGCCAGGCACTGAAGCTTTCTTT.

In its sample, this clonotype was seen many times. This sequence joins TRBV5-1 and TRBJ1-1; 8 nucleotides match TRBD1. V trimming: 9 bases; J trimming: 2 bases; junction bases outside the gene matches: 6. In germline, CDR1 is SGHRS, CDR2 YFSETQ. CDR3 length: 13 amino acids. For the CDR3, the DNA is TGCGCCACCCGCAGGGGGCTTAACACTGAAGCTTTCTTT. Its translation: CATRRGLNTEAFF.

Many counts were recorded for this clonotype. The chain joins TRBV5-1 to TRBJ2-7; D is unresolved. CDR1 and CDR2 from the germline V gene are SGHRS and YFSETQ. V was shortened by 0 bases and J by 1 base, with 8 bases between the two germline ends. The CDR3 is 14 residues long. DNA of the CDR3: TGCGCCAGCAGCTTGGCCAGCACTTCCTACGAGCAGTACTTC. Its protein product is CASSLASTSYEQYF. Based on the CDR3 plus reference TRBV5-1 and TRBJ2-7, the full variable domain is KAGVTQTPRYLIKTRGQQVTLSCSPISGHRSVSWYQQTPGQGLQFLFEYFSETQRNKGNFPGRFSGRQFSNSRSEMNVSTLELGDSALYLCASSLASTSYEQYFGPGTRLTVT.

This clonotype occurred many times. J is TRBJ2-3 and V is TRBV6-2 or TRBV6-3, with 8 bases identical to TRBD1. Germline V gene data show CDR1 as MNHEY and CDR2 as SVGEGT. The CDR3 runs 17 residues. V gave up 2 bases and J gave up 3 bases; unmatched junction bases: 10. CDR3 in DNA: TGTGCCAGCAGTTACCTCCTCGGACAGGGCAGGACAGATACGCAGTATTTT. Translation: CASSYLLGQGRTDTQYF.

There are many counts of this clonotype. The chain has TRBV19 and TRBJ1-1; 8 bases fit TRBD1. The junction had 3 bases not matched to a gene; V was cut back by 9 bases and J by 9 bases. The CDR3 runs to 10 residues. From germline, CDR1 is LNHDA and CDR2 SQIVND (reference sequence). Written as DNA, the CDR3 is TGTGCCAGACAGGGGGTTAAAGCTTTCTTT. Protein sequence: CARQGVKAFF.

In this sample, this clonotype turned up many times. The rearrangement uses TRBV5-1 and TRBJ2-6, with no clear D. The ends were cut back, 4 bases at V and 4 bases at J, with 15 bases in the middle. This CDR3 contains 16 residues. Germline CDR1 reads SGHRS; CDR2 reads YFSETQ. CDR3 region: CASSLDSFAGANVLTF. The CDR3 nucleotides are TGCGCCAGCAGCCTCGACTCTTTTGCGGGGGCCAACGTCCTGACTTTC. The whole variable domain, remainder taken from reference TRBV5-1 and TRBJ2-6, is KAGVTQTPRYLIKTRGQQVTLSCSPISGHRSVSWYQQTPGQGLQFLFEYFSETQRNKGNFPGRFSGRQFSNSRSEMNVSTLELGDSALYLCASSLDSFAGANVLTFGAGSRLTVL.

CDR3 sequence: CASSLSAAGTEKLFF. The CDR3 DNA reads as TGTGCCAGCAGCTTAAGTGCGGCGGGGACAGAAAAACTGTTTTTT. This rearrangement joins TRBV7-6 to TRBJ1-4; D might be TRBD1 (6 bases). Deletions cut 2 bases from V and 8 bases from J, with 15 bases between. This CDR3 is 15 amino acids long. Germline values: CDR1 SGHVS, CDR2 FNYEAQ.

This clonotype has ten or more counts. J is TRBJ2-7 and V is TRBV3-1; tentative D call: TRBD2 (5 bases). Germline V gene sequence: CDR1 LGHDT, CDR2 YNNKEL (reference sequence). The V end was cut by 7 bases, the J end by 3 bases, with 19 bases between. The CDR3 runs 15 residues. The CDR3 loop reads CASTKSPTGNYEQYF. In nucleotides, the CDR3 is TGTGCCAGCACCAAATCTCCTACGGGAAACTACGAGCAGTACTTC.

This chain's CDR3 is CSARDLWSTQEGEKLFF. The CDR3 region has the DNA TGCAGTGCTAGAGATCTGTGGAGTACCCAAGAGGGGGAAAAACTGTTTTTT. The chain has TRBV20-1 and TRBJ1-4, with a possible D match to TRBD1 (5 bases). The V and J ends lost 0 bases and 8 bases respectively, with 22 bases between them. Looked up from germline, CDR1 is DFQATT and CDR2 is SNEGSKA (reference sequence). The length of the CDR3 is 17 residues.

This clonotype was detected many times. J is TRBJ2-1 and V is TRBV9, with D unclear. CDR3 length equals 14 residues. Trimming left V 0 bases short and J 6 bases short, with 10 bases between. Germline V lookup: CDR1 SGDLS, CDR2 YYNGEE. The CDR3 spells CASSVDTLINEQFF. CDR3 in DNA: TGTGCCAGCAGCGTAGACACCCTGATCAATGAGCAGTTCTTC.

This clonotype was detected many times. The rearrangement links TRBV12-3 or TRBV12-4 to TRBJ1-2; maybe TRBD1 (6 bases). The CDR3 consists of 13 residues. Trimming cost V 3 bases and J 8 bases, with 13 bases left between them. CDR3 sequence reads: CASSLGAGEGYTF. CDR3 coding DNA: TGTGCCAGCAGTTTGGGGGCAGGGGAGGGCTACACCTTC.

This clonotype was counted many times. The CDR3: CASSQGGDYYGYTF. The DNA of the CDR3 is TGTGCCAGCAGCCAAGGAGGGGACTACTATGGCTACACCTTC. This chain uses TRBV3-1 with TRBJ1-2; D is perhaps TRBD1 (5 bases). The V gene's germline CDR1 is LGHDT and CDR2 YNNKEL (reference sequence). Trimming pared 1 base from V and 3 bases from J, leaving 9 bases between. The CDR3 loop spans 14 amino acids. The variable domain in full, completed from reference TRBV3-1 and TRBJ1-2, reads DTAVSQTPKYLVTQMGNDKSIKCEQNLGHDTMYWYKQDSKKFLKIMFSYNNKELIINETVPNRFSPKSPDKAHLNLHINSLELGDSAVYFCASSQGGDYYGYTFGSGTRLTVV.